Following are 29 T cell receptor beta chains from one sample sequenced in a study of T cells in Graves' hyperthyroidism and ophthalmopathy. Researchers amplified the TCR beta CDR3 regions from RNA transcripts. HTBI primers were used for first-round RT-PCR of the TCR CDR3. TCRdb reprocessed the multiplex PCR reads via MiXCR and lists one record per CDR3 protein. The data contain about 350,000 distinct CDR3 sequences, roughly 15% of them singletons. The sequenced material came from blood. Receptors were obtained from a young woman with Graves' hyperthyroidism that later progressed to Graves' ophthalmopathy.

This clonotype occurred many times. The chain couples TRBV24-1 to TRBJ1-2, with D possibly being TRBD1 (6 bases). The germline V and J ends were trimmed by 4 bases and 7 bases, with 21 bases remaining between them. Germline lookup yields CDR1 KGHDR and CDR2 SFDVKD. The length of the CDR3 is 16 residues. The CDR3 spells CATSDTFSQGMGGYTF. Written as DNA, the CDR3 is TGTGCCACCAGTGACACGTTTAGTCAGGGGATGGGTGGCTACACCTTC.

This clonotype was detected only a few times. The V call is TRBV13, the J call TRBJ2-3; 10 bases align to TRBD2. The germline V gene has CDR1 PRHDT and CDR2 FYEKMQ (reference sequence). Trimming took 1 base from V and 4 from J; bases not matched to a gene: 11. CDR3 length: 18 amino acids. The CDR3 here is CASSLEGSGGPGADTQYF. The CDR3 DNA reads as TGTGCCAGCAGCTTAGAAGGTAGCGGGGGGCCGGGGGCAGATACGCAGTATTTT.

The chain links TRBV5-4 to TRBJ1-3; D is uncertain. The V end was cut by 0 bases, the J end by 0 bases, with 7 bases between. CDR3 length equals 15 residues. The germline V gene has CDR1 SGHNT and CDR2 YYREEE (reference sequence). In DNA, the CDR3 is TGTGCCAGCAGCTTGGATCAGGACTCTGGAAACACCATATATTTT. Protein sequence: CASSLDQDSGNTIYF. The complete variable domain, with remaining parts taken from reference TRBV5-4 and TRBJ1-3, reads ETGVTQSPTHLIKTRGQQVTLRCSSQSGHNTVSWYQQALGQGPQFIFQYYREEENGRGNFPPRFSGLQFPNYSSELNVNALELDDSALYLCASSLDQDSGNTIYFGEGSWLTVV.

The V and J genes are TRBV11-2 and TRBJ2-7; 12 bases align to TRBD2. The ends lost 3 bases at V and 5 bases at J; junction bases unmatched: 2. Germline CDR1 SGHAT, CDR2 FQNNGV. This CDR3 contains 14 residues. CDR3: CASSFRLAGDEQYF. CDR3 bases: TGTGCCAGCAGCTTTAGACTAGCGGGAGACGAGCAGTACTTC.

Ten or more counts support this clonotype. The V gene is TRBV12-3 or TRBV12-4, the J gene TRBJ2-2; maybe TRBD1 (6 bases). With 4 bases removed from V and 0 bases from J, the gap between germline ends came to 15 bases. CDR3 size: 17 residues. The chain's CDR3 is CASSSLRTDSNTGELFF. CDR3 sequence (DNA): TGTGCCAGCAGTTCCCTCCGGACAGATTCGAACACCGGGGAGCTGTTTTTT.

This chain links TRBV6-1 with TRBJ2-1, with 11 bases aligning to TRBD2. Looked up from germline, CDR1 is MNHNS and CDR2 is SASEGT. Trimming at V came to 8 bases and at J to 7 bases, leaving 4 bases not matched to a gene. The CDR3 is 13 amino acids. The CDR3 reads CASFSGGANEQFF. CDR3 nucleotide sequence: TGTGCCAGCTTTAGCGGGGGGGCAAATGAGCAGTTCTTC.

This clonotype was counted at least ten times. The V and J genes are TRBV27 and TRBJ2-2; D is perhaps TRBD2 (7 bases). The CDR3 length is 17 residues. V gave up 1 base and J gave up 0 bases, with 12 bases separating them. Germline CDR1 MNHEY, CDR2 SMNVEV (reference sequence). Written as DNA, the CDR3 is TGTGCCAGCAGTTTATTCTCCGGGGGGCCGAACACCGGGGAGCTGTTTTTT. This translates into CASSLFSGGPNTGELFF.

Concerning this clonotype: This may arise from a read error, as a much more abundant clone is one base away. The chain uses TRBV5-5 and TRBJ2-7; D may be TRBD2 (5 bases). The CDR3 has 15 amino acids. Germline V CDR1 and CDR2: SGHKS, YYEKEE (reference sequence). In nucleotides, the CDR3 is TGTGCCAGCAGCCCCACGACGGGGAGCTCCTACGAGCGGTACTTC. It specifies CASSPTTGSSYERYF.

This clonotype was counted between two and nine times. The junction differs from germline at one of its ends, possibly a read error. This rearrangement joins TRBV27 to TRBJ1-5, with D uncertain. Germline CDR1 and CDR2: MNHEY and SMNVEV (reference sequence). This CDR3 is 18 amino acids long. DNA of the CDR3: TGTGCCAGCAGTTTATCGGGGTTTTGGGGAGCGAGCAGTCAGCCCCAGCATTTT. It encodes CASSLSGFWGASSQPQHF.

The chain joins TRBV25-1 to TRBJ2-3, with D possibly being TRBD1 (7 bases). The germline V gene has CDR1 MGHDK and CDR2 SYGVNS. Trimming shortened V by 9 bases and J by 3 bases, and 10 bases separated the two germline ends. This CDR3 has 12 amino acids. In DNA form, the CDR3 reads TGTGCCAGTCAGGGGGGTACAGATACGCAGTATTTT. Residues: CASQGGTDTQYF.

This clonotype was counted many times. This rearrangement joins TRBV2 to TRBJ2-5; 9 bases align to TRBD2. The CDR3 extends over 15 amino acids. Trimming removed 4 bases from V and 5 bases from J; junction bases left unmatched: 8. Germline V gene sequence: CDR1 SNHLY, CDR2 FYNNEI. The CDR3 here is CASSVSGRAGETQYF. CDR3 sequence (DNA): TGTGCCAGCAGTGTTAGCGGGAGAGCCGGGGAGACCCAGTACTTC.

This clonotype was detected ten times or more. The chain joins TRBV2 to TRBJ2-3; no clear D gene. CDR3 length: 10 amino acids. CDR1 SNHLY and CDR2 FYNNEI come from the germline V gene. The V and J ends lost 9 bases and 1 base respectively, with 2 bases between them. The CDR3 nucleotides are TGTGCCAGAGGCACAGATACGCAGTATTTT. Its protein is CARGTDTQYF.

This clonotype turned up a few times. The gene calls are TRBV5-1 and TRBJ2-1; 8 nucleotides line up with TRBD2. The V and J ends lost 2 bases and 0 bases, in that order; junction bases with no gene match: 10. Germline V gene lookup returns CDR1 SGHRS and CDR2 YFSETQ. This CDR3 is built from 18 residues. CDR3 amino acids: CASSLRGGGIFSYNEQFF. The CDR3 bases are TGCGCCAGCAGCTTAAGAGGCGGGGGGATATTCTCCTACAATGAGCAGTTCTTC.

This clonotype was counted a few times. The CDR3 sequence: CASSPRGVVALSSYNEQFF. DNA for the CDR3: TGTGCCAGTAGTCCACGCGGTGTGGTGGCCCTGAGCTCCTACAATGAGCAGTTCTTC. The V gene is TRBV19, the J gene TRBJ2-1; D not certain. Looked up from germline, CDR1 is LNHDA and CDR2 is SQIVND (reference sequence). CDR3 length: 19 amino acids. The ends were cut back, 5 bases at V and 0 bases at J, with 23 bases in the middle.

This clonotype was detected ten times or more. This chain connects TRBV27 to TRBJ2-3, with TRBD1 identical over 9 bases. With V trimmed by 5 bases and J by 4 bases, 10 bases remained unmatched. The CDR3 length is 16 residues. Germline-derived CDR1 and CDR2 are MNHEY and SMNVEV (reference sequence). The CDR3 reads CASSPLQGALADTQYF. The CDR3 nucleotides read TGTGCCAGCAGTCCCCTACAGGGGGCGTTAGCAGATACGCAGTATTTT.

This clonotype was observed a few times. The chain couples TRBV29-1 to TRBJ2-7, with TRBD1 matching over 7 bases. The germline V gene has CDR1 SQVTM and CDR2 ANQGSEA. V gave up 6 bases and J gave up 3 bases; unmatched junction bases: 8. CDR3 length equals 13 residues. In DNA, the CDR3 is TGCAGCGTCCGGGGACAGAACAACTACGAGCAGTACTTC. Translated, it gives CSVRGQNNYEQYF.

This clonotype was picked up many times. The V gene is TRBV5-1, the J gene TRBJ2-7, with 7 bases identical to TRBD1. The V gene's germline CDR1 is SGHRS and CDR2 YFSETQ. Unmatched junction bases numbered 6, after V lost 4 bases and J lost 5 bases. This CDR3 has 13 residues. CDR3 residues: CASSRDRVDEQYF. The CDR3 DNA reads as TGCGCCAGCAGCCGAGACAGGGTAGACGAGCAGTACTTC.

Many counts were recorded for this clonotype. The J gene is TRBJ2-1, the V gene TRBV27; TRBD2 aligns across 13 bases. The germline gives CDR1 MNHEY, CDR2 SMNVEV (reference sequence). The V and J ends lost 6 bases and 4 bases, in that order; junction bases with no gene match: 9. There are 17 residues in the CDR3. The CDR3 loop is CASSFGTSGTSYNEQFF. CDR3 DNA: TGTGCCAGCAGCTTCGGGACTAGCGGGACCAGTTACAATGAGCAGTTCTTC.

Ten or more counts support this clonotype. The chain recombines TRBV10-1 with TRBJ2-1; 15 nucleotides agree with TRBD2. The CDR3 runs to 20 residues. Per the germline V gene, CDR1 is WNHNN and CDR2 is SYGVQD (reference sequence). The V gene end was trimmed by 5 bases and the J gene end by 7 bases; junction bases not matched to a gene: 18. The CDR3 sequence: CASSYGGLAGGPVRGNEQFF. As DNA, the CDR3 is TGCGCCAGCAGTTACGGAGGACTAGCGGGAGGGCCGGTGAGAGGAAATGAGCAGTTCTTC.

In its sample, this clonotype was seen a few times. The rearrangement links TRBV7-2 to TRBJ2-5; D is possibly TRBD1 or TRBD2 (6 bases each). Germline CDR1 and CDR2: SGHTA and FQGNSA. V was cut by 2 bases and J by 7 bases, with 14 bases left in between. The CDR3 has 14 amino acids. The CDR3 sequence is CASSLITGTATQYF. DNA of the CDR3: TGTGCCAGCAGCTTAATCACAGGGACTGCGACCCAGTACTTC.

This chain uses TRBV12-3 or TRBV12-4 with TRBJ1-5, with a possible D match to TRBD1 (6 bases). The CDR3 contains 16 residues. Trimming took 3 bases from V and 11 from J, leaving 23 bases between them. CDR3 DNA sequence: TGTGCCAGCAGTTTGAATCCAGGCGGCAGGGGAGTGGCCCAGCATTTT. It translates to CASSLNPGGRGVAQHF.

The V gene is TRBV5-1, the J gene TRBJ1-1, with no clear D. The germline V gene encodes CDR1 SGHRS and CDR2 YFSETQ. The ends were cut back, 3 bases at V and 3 bases at J, with 18 bases in the middle. This CDR3 region has 16 residues. The CDR3 is CASSYAATSMDTEAFF. DNA for the CDR3: TGCGCCAGCAGCTATGCCGCGACGTCTATGGACACTGAAGCTTTCTTT.

The rearrangement joins TRBV6-1 to TRBJ2-2; 7 bases agree with TRBD2. CDR1 is MNHNS, CDR2 SASEGT, per germline. The CDR3 length is 20 residues. V lost 5 bases, J lost 3 bases, and 21 bases stayed unmatched. The CDR3 loop is CASSPALKTGTKGYTGELFF. CDR3 in DNA: TGTGCCAGCAGTCCCGCTCTAAAAACCGGGACTAAAGGTTACACCGGGGAGCTGTTTTTT.

This clonotype was counted many times. The chain is built from TRBV7-2 and TRBJ2-1; D remains ambiguous. Per the germline V gene, CDR1 is SGHTA and CDR2 is FQGNSA. The V end was cut by 5 bases, the J end by 0 bases, with 20 bases between. The CDR3 extends over 18 amino acids. The CDR3 sequence is CASSRNSGPPSSYNEQFF. The CDR3 DNA follows: TGTGCCAGCAGCCGAAATTCCGGGCCGCCCAGCTCCTACAATGAGCAGTTCTTC.

This clonotype was recorded at least ten times. The chain joins TRBV7-9 to TRBJ1-3; D is uncertain. The germline V gene encodes CDR1 SEHNR and CDR2 FQNEAQ (reference sequence). This CDR3 is built from 14 residues. The V and J ends lost 6 bases and 0 bases respectively, with 9 bases between them. The CDR3 loop reads CASSSGSSGNTIYF. The CDR3 DNA reads as TGTGCCAGCAGTAGTGGGAGCTCTGGAAACACCATATATTTT.

This clonotype was counted ten times or more. J is TRBJ1-5 and V is TRBV28; D may be TRBD1 (5 bases). The CDR3 length is 11 residues. The germline V and J ends were trimmed by 5 bases and 6 bases, with 5 bases remaining between them. CDR1 is MDHEN, CDR2 SYDVKM, per germline. The CDR3, as DNA: TGTGCCAGCAGTCAGGGTCAGCCCCAGCATTTT. It codes for CASSQGQPQHF.

The chain uses TRBV27 and TRBJ1-5; 7 nucleotides align to TRBD1. J lost 7 bases, V lost 6 bases, and 6 bases had no gene match. CDR3 size: 13 residues. Germline CDR1 is MNHEY and CDR2 is SMNVEV (reference sequence). The CDR3 nucleotides are TGTGCCAGCAGCCGAAACAGGGGCCAGCCCCAGCATTTT. Protein: CASSRNRGQPQHF.

Ten or more counts support this clonotype. J is TRBJ2-1 and V is TRBV20-1, with 8 nucleotides matching TRBD2. CDR1 DFQATT and CDR2 SNEGSKA come from the germline V gene (reference sequence). CDR3 length equals 14 residues. V lost 2 bases, J lost 3 bases, and 3 bases stayed unmatched. The CDR3 coding sequence is TGCAGTGCTAGATCGAGCGGGAGCTACAATGAGCAGTTCTTC. Encoded protein: CSARSSGSYNEQFF.

Details on this clonotype: An end of the junction does not agree with germline; a read error may underlie this. The chain combines TRBV5-6 with TRBJ1-2; D uncertain. The V gene's germline CDR1 is SGHDT and CDR2 YYEEEE. This CDR3 is 15 amino acids long. Here the CDR3 DNA reads TGTTCCAGCAGCCCTGGTCTCCCTTTCGGCTATGGCTACACCTTC. Translating it yields CSSSPGLPFGYGYTF.